This entry concerns a single TCR beta chain. The data stem from a study of blood T cell repertoires in COVID-19. Background on the study: Italy, Spain and the United States were the sources of the convalescent and acute COVID-19 samples. PBMCs, B-cell-depleted T cells, or T cells provided the cDNA or gDNA that made up the material.

Methods used by the authors: The assay estimated nucleated cells by amplifying reference gene primers. Generated by immunoSEQ multiplex PCR, the TCRdb table keeps only in-frame clones and is missing some. V, J and clone size are those of that table, while D and trimming were read from the DNA. The data show roughly 220,000 clones, 70% to 85% seen once. The sample comprised peripheral blood. The receptor was derived from a middle-aged woman who had recovered from COVID-19.

The CDR3 DNA reads as TGTGCCAGTAGTTCCCCGTATCGGGGGGGCTCCTACGAGCAGTACTTC. The encoded protein is CASSSPYRGGSYEQYF. This chain joins TRBV19 and TRBJ2-7, with 8 bases aligning to TRBD2. Germline-derived CDR1 and CDR2 are LNHDA and SQIVND (reference sequence). CDR3 size: 16 residues. With V trimmed by 5 bases and J by 0 bases, 9 bases remained unmatched.